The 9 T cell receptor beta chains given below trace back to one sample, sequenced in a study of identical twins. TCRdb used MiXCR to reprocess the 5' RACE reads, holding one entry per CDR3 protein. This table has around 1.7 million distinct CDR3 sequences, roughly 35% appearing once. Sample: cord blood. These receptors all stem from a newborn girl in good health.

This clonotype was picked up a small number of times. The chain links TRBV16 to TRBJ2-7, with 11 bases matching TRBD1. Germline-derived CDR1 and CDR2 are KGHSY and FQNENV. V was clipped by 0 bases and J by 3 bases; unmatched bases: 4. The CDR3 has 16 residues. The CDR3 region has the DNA TGTGCCAGCAGCCAATCTCCCGGGACAGGGGGCTACGAGCAGTACTTC. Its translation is CASSQSPGTGGYEQYF.

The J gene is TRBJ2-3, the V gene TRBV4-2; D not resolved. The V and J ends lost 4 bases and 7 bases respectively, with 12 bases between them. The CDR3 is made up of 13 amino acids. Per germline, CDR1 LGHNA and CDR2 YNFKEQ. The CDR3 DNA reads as TGTGCCAGCAGCCCCGATAGTACCTATACGCAGTATTTT. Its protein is CASSPDSTYTQYF.

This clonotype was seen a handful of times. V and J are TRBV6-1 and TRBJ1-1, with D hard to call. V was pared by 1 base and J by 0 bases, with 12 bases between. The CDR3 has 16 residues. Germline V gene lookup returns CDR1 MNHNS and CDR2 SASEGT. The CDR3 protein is CASSEGGRLMNTEAFF. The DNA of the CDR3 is TGTGCCAGCAGTGAAGGCGGGCGGCTAATGAACACTGAAGCTTTCTTT.

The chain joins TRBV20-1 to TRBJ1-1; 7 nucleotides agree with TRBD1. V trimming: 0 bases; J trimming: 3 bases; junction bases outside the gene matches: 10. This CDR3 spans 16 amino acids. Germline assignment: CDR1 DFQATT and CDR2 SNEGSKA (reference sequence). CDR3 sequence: CSARDPSGQGDTEAFF. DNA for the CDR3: TGCAGTGCTAGAGATCCCTCGGGTCAGGGGGACACTGAAGCTTTCTTT.

In DNA, the CDR3 is TGTGCCAGCAGCCAACCGGGACTAGCGGGAGGGTCCACCGGGGAGCTGTTTTTT. Encoded protein: CASSQPGLAGGSTGELFF. V and J are TRBV3-1 and TRBJ2-2; 16 bases line up with TRBD2. The CDR3 covers 18 residues. The germline gives CDR1 LGHDT, CDR2 YNNKEL (reference sequence). J gave up 4 bases and V 2 bases, and 4 bases lay outside the gene matches.

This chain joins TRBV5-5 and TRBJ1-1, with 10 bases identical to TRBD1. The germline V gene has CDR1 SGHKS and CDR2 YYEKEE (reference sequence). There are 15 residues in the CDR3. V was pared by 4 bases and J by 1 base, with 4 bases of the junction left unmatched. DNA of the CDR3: TGTGCCAGCAGCGGGGACAGGGGAGGGAACACTGAAGCTTTCTTT. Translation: CASSGDRGGNTEAFF.

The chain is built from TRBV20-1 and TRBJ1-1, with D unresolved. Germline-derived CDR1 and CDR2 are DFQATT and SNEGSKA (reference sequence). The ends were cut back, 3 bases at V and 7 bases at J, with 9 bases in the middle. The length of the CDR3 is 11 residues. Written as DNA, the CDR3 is TGCAGTGCTAGTAATCAGTTTGAAGCTTTCTTT. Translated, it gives CSASNQFEAFF.

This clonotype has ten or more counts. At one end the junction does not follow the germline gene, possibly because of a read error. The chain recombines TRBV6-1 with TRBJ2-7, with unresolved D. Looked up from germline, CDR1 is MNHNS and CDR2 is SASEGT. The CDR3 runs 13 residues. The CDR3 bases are TGCGCCAGCACCCGAGGACCGTCTTACGAGCAGTACTTC. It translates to CASTRGPSYEQYF.

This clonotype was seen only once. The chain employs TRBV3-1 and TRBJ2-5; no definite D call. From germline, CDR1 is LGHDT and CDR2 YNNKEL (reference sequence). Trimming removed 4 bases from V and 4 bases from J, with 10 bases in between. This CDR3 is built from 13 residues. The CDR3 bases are TGTGCCAGCAGCCGAGGTTGGGGAGAGACCCAGTACTTC. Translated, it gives CASSRGWGETQYF.